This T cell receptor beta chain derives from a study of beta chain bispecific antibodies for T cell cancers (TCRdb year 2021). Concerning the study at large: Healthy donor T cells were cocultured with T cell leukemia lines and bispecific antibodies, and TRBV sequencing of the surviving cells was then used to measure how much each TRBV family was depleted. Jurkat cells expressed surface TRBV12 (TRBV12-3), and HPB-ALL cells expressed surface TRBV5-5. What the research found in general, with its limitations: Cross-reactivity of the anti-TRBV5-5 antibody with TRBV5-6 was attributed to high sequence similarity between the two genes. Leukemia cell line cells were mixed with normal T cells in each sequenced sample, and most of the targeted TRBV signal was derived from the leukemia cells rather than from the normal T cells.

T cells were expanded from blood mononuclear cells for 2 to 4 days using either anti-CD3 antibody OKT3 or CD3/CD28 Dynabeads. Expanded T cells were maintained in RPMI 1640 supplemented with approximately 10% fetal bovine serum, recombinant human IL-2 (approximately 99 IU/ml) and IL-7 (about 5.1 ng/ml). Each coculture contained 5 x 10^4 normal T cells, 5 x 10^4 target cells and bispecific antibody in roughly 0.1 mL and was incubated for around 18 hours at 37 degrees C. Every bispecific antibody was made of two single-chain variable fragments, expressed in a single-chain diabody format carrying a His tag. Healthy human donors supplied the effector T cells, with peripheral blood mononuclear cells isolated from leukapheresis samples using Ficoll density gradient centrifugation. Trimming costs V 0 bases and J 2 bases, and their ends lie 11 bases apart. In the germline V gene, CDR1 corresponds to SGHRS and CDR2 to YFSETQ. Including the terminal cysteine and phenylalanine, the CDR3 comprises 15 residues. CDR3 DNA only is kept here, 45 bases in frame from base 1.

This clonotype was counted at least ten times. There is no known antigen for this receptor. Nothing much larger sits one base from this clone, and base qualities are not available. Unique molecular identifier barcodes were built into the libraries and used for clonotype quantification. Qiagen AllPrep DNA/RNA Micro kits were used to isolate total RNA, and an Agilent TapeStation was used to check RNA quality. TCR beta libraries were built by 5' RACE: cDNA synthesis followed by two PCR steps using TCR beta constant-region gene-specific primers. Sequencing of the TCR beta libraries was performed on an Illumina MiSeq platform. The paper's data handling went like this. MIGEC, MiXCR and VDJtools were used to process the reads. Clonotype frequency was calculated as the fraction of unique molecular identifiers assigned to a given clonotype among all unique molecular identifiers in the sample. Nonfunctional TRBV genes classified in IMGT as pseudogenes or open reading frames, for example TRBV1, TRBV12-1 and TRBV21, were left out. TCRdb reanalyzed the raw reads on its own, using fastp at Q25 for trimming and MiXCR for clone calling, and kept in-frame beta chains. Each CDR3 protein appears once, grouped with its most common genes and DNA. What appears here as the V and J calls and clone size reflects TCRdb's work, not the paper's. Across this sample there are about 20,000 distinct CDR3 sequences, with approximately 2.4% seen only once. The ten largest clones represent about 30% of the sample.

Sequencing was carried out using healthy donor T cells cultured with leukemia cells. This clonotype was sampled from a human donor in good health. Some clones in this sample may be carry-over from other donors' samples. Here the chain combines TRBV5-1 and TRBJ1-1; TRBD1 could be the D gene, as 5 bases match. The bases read TGCGCCAGCAGCTTGGAGGGGCCCTCCAACACTGAAGCTTTCTTT. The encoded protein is CASSLEGPSNTEAFF.